The following is a T cell receptor (beta chain) sequence with its context. Its cognate antigen is unknown. These data come from a study of cytomegalovirus exposure and HLA in healthy donors. Donors had nominal health at sampling but likely had unrecorded immune exposures. General observations from the study: In a later analysis, an Asian-associated ancestry cluster reportedly showed fewer N-insertions than the approximately 660-donor mean.

Primers for the PCR totalled 60 Vbeta and 13 Jbeta. Using immunoSEQ multiplex PCR, the repertoire was profiled, and TCRdb retains in-frame clones only, with some absent. This repertoire shows approximately 160,000 clones, roughly 82% found once; its top ten account for approximately 3.1%. The CDR3 spans 16 residues. The germline V gene has CDR1 SGHRS and CDR2 YFSETQ. Germline trimming cut 4 bases from V and 2 bases from J; bases unmatched to any gene: 9. The TCR comes from a woman aged 45 to 65 in good health and CMV-seropositive. The chain recombines TRBV5-1 with TRBJ2-5, with 9 positions matching TRBD2. The sequenced sample was PBMCs. The DNA of the CDR3 is TGCGCCAGCAGCCCCGGGGCAAGCGGGGGGCAAGAGACCCAGTACTTC. It yields the protein CASSPGASGGQETQYF.